A single sample gave rise to the 24 T cell receptor beta chains below, sequenced in a study of regulatory T cells in long-lasting Graves disease. Sample time point: persistent/refractory GD, antithyroid drugs over 5 years with positive TRAb. The TCR library was made from RNA extracted from PBMCs. CDR3-region Arm-PCR and iRepertoire HTBI primers produced the TCR beta libraries. One entry per CDR3 protein, called by TCRdb with MiXCR from the multiplex PCR reads. The data hold more than 650,000 distinct CDR3 sequences, with 30% observed a single time. Specimen: peripheral blood mononuclear cells (PBMCs), collected when the disease was refractory, from a patient treated with antithyroid drugs. The receptors here all came from a female donor with Graves disease.

In regard to this clonotype: A much larger clone differs from this one at a single base, so this may be a read error. The rearrangement links TRBV2 to TRBJ1-1, with D tentatively TRBD1 (6 bases). The germline V gene encodes CDR1 SNHLY and CDR2 FYNNEI. The CDR3 extends over 15 amino acids. DNA of the CDR3: TGTGCCGGCAGTGAAGCGGGGGCGGGGAACACTGAAGCTTTCTTT. This encodes CAGSEAGAGNTEAFF. Together with reference TRBV2 and TRBJ1-1, the CDR3 gives the full variable domain: EPEVTQTPSHQVTQMGQEVILRCVPISNHLYFYWYRQILGQKVEFLVSFYNNEISEKSEIFDDQFSVERPDGSNFTLKIRSTKLEDSAMYFCAGSEAGAGNTEAFFGQGTRLTVV.

This clonotype was recorded a few times. The V and J genes are TRBV19 and TRBJ1-4; TRBD1 matches at 7 bases. CDR1 is LNHDA, CDR2 SQIVND, per germline (reference sequence). J lost 8 bases, V lost 5 bases, and 5 bases had no gene match. The CDR3 has 13 amino acids. The CDR3 region has the DNA TGTGCCAGTAGTCGACAGGGAGAAGAAAAACTGTTTTTT. Its translation is CASSRQGEEKLFF.

The CDR3 reads CASSYASGQVFYGYTF. The CDR3 bases are TGTGCCAGCAGTTACGCCTCGGGACAGGTTTTCTATGGCTACACCTTC. The V call is TRBV6-5, the J call TRBJ1-2; TRBD1 agrees at 8 bases. The J segment lost 4 bases and the V segment lost 2 bases, leaving 9 bases of the junction unmatched. This CDR3 has 16 amino acids. Germline V CDR1 and CDR2: MNHEY, SVGAGI.

The genes are TRBV20-1 and TRBJ2-5; 8 bases match TRBD1. J lost 5 bases, V lost 7 bases, and 9 bases had no gene match. The CDR3 runs 13 residues. Germline-derived CDR1 and CDR2 are DFQATT and SNEGSKA (reference sequence). CDR3 amino acids: CSVPQGAGETQYF. CDR3 nucleotide sequence: TGCAGTGTTCCCCAGGGGGCTGGGGAGACCCAGTACTTC.

Details on this clonotype: This is likely a read error, given that the CDR3 carries no conserved phenylalanine or tryptophan at its end. The chain carries TRBV28 and TRBJ1-5; 7 bases are a match to TRBD1. The junction had 6 bases not matched to a gene; V was cut back by 8 bases and J by 2 bases. Germline-derived CDR1 and CDR2 are MDHEN and SYDVKM. The CDR3 spans 14 residues. The chain's CDR3 is CASQGGTRNQPQHL. As DNA, the CDR3 is TGTGCCAGCCAGGGGGGGACCCGCAATCAGCCCCAGCATCTT.

There are a few counts of this clonotype. This rearrangement joins TRBV28 to TRBJ1-2, with TRBD1 as a possible D gene (6 bases). The length of the CDR3 is 15 residues. The germline V and J ends were trimmed by 2 bases and 2 bases, with 12 bases remaining between them. Germline-derived CDR1 and CDR2 are MDHEN and SYDVKM. The CDR3 nucleotides are TGTGCCAGCAGTTTACAGGGGAAACTAAACTATGGCTACACCTTC. This translates into CASSLQGKLNYGYTF.

The chain is built from TRBV5-1 and TRBJ2-3, with 15 positions matching TRBD2. This CDR3 has 19 residues. Germline V CDR1 and CDR2: SGHRS, YFSETQ. V shed 4 bases, J shed 1 base, and the junction held 10 bases outside the gene matches. In DNA, the CDR3 is TGCGCCAGCAGCGTGGGACTAGCGGGAGGACCCGCAGGCACAGATACGCAGTATTTT. This translates into CASSVGLAGGPAGTDTQYF.

This chain connects TRBV19 to TRBJ1-5; 8 bases fit TRBD1. The CDR3 sequence is 16 residues long. Germline V gene data show CDR1 as LNHDA and CDR2 as SQIVND (reference sequence). Germline trimming cut 4 bases from V and 2 bases from J; bases unmatched to any gene: 7. CDR3 coding DNA: TGTGCCAGTAGTACCCGGACAGGGATAGGCAATCAGCCCCAGCATTTT. Its translation is CASSTRTGIGNQPQHF.

The chain links TRBV6-2 or TRBV6-3 to TRBJ2-7; D is possibly TRBD1 or TRBD2 (5 bases each). V lost 1 base to trimming and J lost 0 bases, with 13 bases between them. The CDR3 contains 16 residues. Germline CDR1 is MNHEY and CDR2 is SVGEGT. The CDR3 here is CASSYYGAGSSYEQYF. In nucleotides, the CDR3 is TGTGCCAGCAGTTACTATGGGGCGGGCAGCTCCTACGAGCAGTACTTC.

In its sample, this clonotype was seen a few times. The J gene is TRBJ1-1, the V gene TRBV20-1; D is uncertain. This CDR3 contains 15 residues. Deletions cut 2 bases from V and 3 bases from J, with 16 bases between. Germline CDR1 reads DFQATT; CDR2 reads SNEGSKA (reference sequence). This CDR3 is CSARPFFGRDTEAFF. CDR3 bases: TGCAGTGCTAGACCCTTTTTCGGGAGGGACACTGAAGCTTTCTTT.

On this clonotype: One end of the junction is discordant with germline, which a read error may explain. This chain links TRBV6-5 with TRBJ1-2, with D maybe TRBD1 (6 bases). This CDR3 is built from 13 residues. Germline V gives CDR1 MNHEY, CDR2 SVGAGI. CDR3 DNA sequence: TGTGCCAGCAGTTCTACAGGGAGCTATGGCCACACCTTC. This gives the protein CASSSTGSYGHTF.

The genes are TRBV5-1 and TRBJ1-1; 9 bases fit TRBD1. Germline CDR1 reads SGHRS; CDR2 reads YFSETQ. Unmatched junction bases numbered 6, after V lost 0 bases and J lost 6 bases. CDR3 size: 15 residues. The CDR3 here is CASSLDRGHLSEAFF. CDR3 bases: TGCGCCAGCAGCTTGGACAGGGGGCATTTGTCTGAAGCTTTCTTT.

V usage is TRBV9 and J usage is TRBJ1-4; weak D call: TRBD1 (5 bases). The CDR3 extends over 15 amino acids. The germline V gene encodes CDR1 SGDLS and CDR2 YYNGEE. Trimming took 4 bases from V and 8 from J, leaving 18 bases between them. CDR3 nucleotide sequence: TGTGCCAGCAGCTTCAGTGCAGGGAGGGACGAAAAACTGTTTTTT. It codes for CASSFSAGRDEKLFF.

This clonotype was seen many times. The chain recombines TRBV28 with TRBJ1-2, with D maybe TRBD1 (5 bases). This CDR3 has 18 residues. Germline V gene data show CDR1 as MDHEN and CDR2 as SYDVKM. V gave up 2 bases and J gave up 0 bases, with 19 bases separating them. The CDR3 loop reads CASSLPGNSWDPNYGYTF. The CDR3 DNA reads TGTGCCAGCAGTTTACCCGGAAACTCTTGGGACCCTAACTATGGCTACACCTTC.

This sequence joins TRBV6-1 and TRBJ1-5; tentative D call: TRBD1 (6 bases). This CDR3 region has 15 residues. Germline values: CDR1 MNHNS, CDR2 SASEGT. V lost 6 bases and J lost 4, with 16 bases in between. The CDR3 DNA follows: TGTGCCAGCAGGGCAACCGACAGGCTAAATCAGCCCCAGCATTTT. It encodes CASRATDRLNQPQHF.

The V and J genes are TRBV30 and TRBJ2-7; TRBD2 agrees at 8 bases. Germline CDR1 reads GTSNPN; CDR2 reads SVGIG (reference sequence). This CDR3 comprises 15 residues. The junction had 5 bases not matched to a gene; V was cut back by 0 bases and J by 1 base. CDR3 DNA: TGTGCCTGGAGTGTCGTAGCGGGACTATCCTACGAGCAGTACTTC. Its protein is CAWSVVAGLSYEQYF.

As to this clonotype: A much larger clone differs by one base, so this may be a read error. The V and J genes are TRBV6-1 and TRBJ1-6; D gene ambiguous. In germline, CDR1 is MNHNS, CDR2 SASEGT. The CDR3 contains 13 residues. CDR3 in amino acids: CASSFRPDSSLHF. The CDR3 DNA sequence: TGTGCCAGCAGCTTCAGGCCGGATTCATCCCTCCACTTT.

This clonotype was seen many times. The chain links TRBV12-3 or TRBV12-4 to TRBJ1-5; unclear D gene. CDR3 length equals 12 residues. The ends were cut back, 2 bases at V and 5 bases at J, with 4 bases in the middle. For the CDR3, the DNA is TGTGCCAGCAGTTTACAGTATCAGCCCCAGCATTTT. Amino acids: CASSLQYQPQHF.

This clonotype was observed a few times. The chain uses TRBV27 and TRBJ2-7; 11 bases match TRBD2. The V gene end was trimmed by 4 bases and the J gene end by 2 bases; junction bases not matched to a gene: 4. The CDR3 loop spans 15 amino acids. Germline CDR1 reads MNHEY; CDR2 reads SMNVEV (reference sequence). CDR3 bases: TGTGCCAGCAGTTCCCCGACTAGCGGGACCTACGAGCAGTACTTC. Translation: CASSSPTSGTYEQYF.

The J gene is TRBJ1-1, the V gene TRBV20-1, with D possibly matching TRBD1 (5 bases). CDR3 size: 13 residues. The ends were cut back, 5 bases at V and 0 bases at J, with 10 bases in the middle. Germline V gene sequence: CDR1 DFQATT, CDR2 SNEGSKA (reference sequence). In DNA form, the CDR3 reads TGCAGTGCTCGACAGAGCATGAACACTGAAGCTTTCTTT. Protein: CSARQSMNTEAFF.

The chain joins TRBV6-1 to TRBJ1-2; maybe TRBD1 (5 bases). V lost 9 bases and J lost 4, with 9 bases in between. The CDR3 is made up of 11 amino acids. CDR1 and CDR2 from the germline V gene are MNHNS and SASEGT. CDR3 amino acids: CASQGTYGYTF. CDR3 DNA: TGTGCCAGTCAGGGAACCTATGGCTACACCTTC.

There are a few counts of this clonotype. The J gene is TRBJ2-7, the V gene TRBV11-2; D uncertain. Trimming pared 2 bases from V and 0 bases from J, leaving 14 bases between. Per the germline V gene, CDR1 is SGHAT and CDR2 is FQNNGV. CDR3 length: 16 amino acids. The CDR3 sequence: CASSLYAPLSSYEQYF. CDR3 nucleotides: TGTGCCAGCAGCTTATATGCTCCGTTGAGCTCCTACGAGCAGTACTTC.

This clonotype was counted between two and nine times. The chain has TRBV29-1 and TRBJ2-7; 10 bases are shared with TRBD1. J gave up 5 bases and V 3 bases, and 10 bases lay outside the gene matches. The germline gives CDR1 SQVTM, CDR2 ANQGSEA. CDR3 length: 15 residues. The CDR3 spells CSVEGPGQGSNEQYF. The CDR3 bases are TGCAGCGTTGAGGGACCGGGACAGGGGTCCAACGAGCAGTACTTC.

This clonotype was counted between two and nine times. The genes are TRBV12-3 or TRBV12-4 and TRBJ1-5; TRBD1 agrees at 7 bases. V shed 5 bases and J 6 bases; nucleotides not matched to a gene: 7. This CDR3 contains 14 residues. Written as DNA, the CDR3 is TGTGCCAGCAGTCGACAGGGTAGGAGTCAGCCCCAGCATTTT. This gives the protein CASSRQGRSQPQHF.